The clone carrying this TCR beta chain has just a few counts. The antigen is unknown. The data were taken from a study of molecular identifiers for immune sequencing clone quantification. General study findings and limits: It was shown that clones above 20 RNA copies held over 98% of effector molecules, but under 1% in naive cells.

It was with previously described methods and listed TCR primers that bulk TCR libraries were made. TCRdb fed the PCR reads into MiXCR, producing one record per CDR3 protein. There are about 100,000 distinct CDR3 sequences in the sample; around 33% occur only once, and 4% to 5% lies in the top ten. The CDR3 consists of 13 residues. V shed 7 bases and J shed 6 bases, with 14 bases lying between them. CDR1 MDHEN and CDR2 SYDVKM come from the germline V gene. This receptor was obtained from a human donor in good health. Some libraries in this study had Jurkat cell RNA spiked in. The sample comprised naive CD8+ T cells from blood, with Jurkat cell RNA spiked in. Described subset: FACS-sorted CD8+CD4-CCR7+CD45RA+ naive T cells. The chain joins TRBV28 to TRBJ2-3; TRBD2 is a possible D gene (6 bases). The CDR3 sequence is CASMLWGEDTQYF. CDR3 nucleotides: TGTGCCAGCATGTTGTGGGGGGAGGATACGCAGTATTTT.